The sequence of this T cell receptor beta chain was determined in a study of blood T cell repertoires in COVID-19. Clones were sequenced by immunoSEQ multiplex PCR, and TCRdb holds only the in-frame ones, with some missing. The sample contains about 260,000 clones, around nine tenths of which appear only once. Germline trimming cut 4 bases from V and 4 bases from J; bases unmatched to any gene: 16. Germline V CDR1 and CDR2: LGHNA, YNFKEQ. The CDR3 extends over 19 amino acids. This receptor was identified in a woman aged 55-70 years with COVID-19, enrolled during active disease. Sample: peripheral blood. The chain is built from TRBV4-2 and TRBJ2-3, with 11 bases identical to TRBD2. CDR3 residues: CASSREVTSGTFKADTQYF. The CDR3 region has the DNA TGTGCCAGCAGCCGAGAAGTGACTAGCGGGACGTTCAAGGCAGATACGCAGTATTTT.